The rows below give T cell receptor beta chains drawn from one sample of a study of cytomegalovirus exposure and HLA in healthy donors. TCRdb keeps only in-frame clones here, not all; method: immunoSEQ multiplex PCR. The sample holds roughly 86,000 clones, roughly 80% seen once. Sequencing was carried out using PBMCs. The receptors derive from a man in his fifties or sixties in good health and CMV-seropositive. The CDR3 runs from the conserved cysteine through the conserved F or W. D genes are given only for firm matches. Part of the rows lack a size; the others show once, few, many or a class for expanded clones.

j_gene | len | v_gene | d_gene | abundance | CDR3aa | CDR3nt
TRBJ2-2 | 14 | TRBV11-3 | TRBD1 | . | CASSWTGNTGELFF | TGTGCCAGCAGCTGGACAGGGAACACCGGGGAGCTGTTTTTT
TRBJ1-1 | 13 | TRBV5-1 | . | . | CASSLIKNTEAFF | TGCGCCAGCAGCTTGATCAAGAACACTGAAGCTTTCTTT
TRBJ2-5 | 13 | TRBV5-1 | . | . | CASSLGAGETQYF | TGCGCCAGCAGCTTGGGGGCAGGTGAGACCCAGTACTTC
TRBJ1-2 | 15 | TRBV7-9 | . | . | CASSSWTDTNYGYTF | TGTGCCAGCAGCTCCTGGACAGACACTAACTATGGCTACACCTTC
TRBJ1-3 | 16 | TRBV7-2 | . | . | CASSLAAGESGNTIYF | TGTGCCAGCAGCTTAGCGGCAGGGGAGTCAGGAAACACCATATATTTT
TRBJ2-5 | 15 | TRBV7-9 | . | . | CASSLAKGTQETQYF | TGTGCCAGCAGCTTAGCGAAAGGGACTCAAGAGACCCAGTACTTC
TRBJ1-1 | 14 | TRBV5-6 | TRBD1 | . | CASSMGQGFTEAFF | TGTGCCAGCAGCATGGGACAGGGGTTCACTGAAGCTTTCTTT
TRBJ2-5 | 17 | TRBV9 | TRBD2 | . | CASSAPLGLAGEETQYF | TGTGCCAGCAGCGCGCCCCTGGGACTAGCGGGGGAAGAGACCCAGTACTTC
TRBJ2-5 | 15 | TRBV19 | TRBD2 | . | CASSIAGGLSETQYF | TGTGCCAGTAGTATCGCGGGGGGGCTTTCGGAGACCCAGTACTTC
TRBJ2-7 | 12 | TRBV7-4 | . | . | CAATRTAYEQYF | TGTGCCGCAACACGGACAGCCTACGAGCAGTACTTC
TRBJ1-4 | 13 | TRBV10-2 | . | . | CASSVQGSEKLFF | TGCGCCAGCAGTGTCCAGGGGTCTGAAAAACTGTTTTTT
TRBJ2-5 | 16 | TRBV5-1 | TRBD2 | . | CASSGGLAGGQETQYF | TGCGCCAGCAGCGGAGGACTAGCGGGGGGACAAGAGACCCAGTACTTC
TRBJ2-7 | 17 | TRBV5-8 | . | . | CASSSGRRSGGSYEQYF | TGTGCCAGCAGCTCTGGAAGGAGGTCTGGTGGCTCCTACGAGCAGTACTTC
TRBJ2-1 | 16 | TRBV7-3 | TRBD2 | few | CASSPASGGGGNEQFF | TGTGCCAGCAGCCCGGCTAGCGGGGGCGGGGGAAATGAGCAGTTCTTC
TRBJ2-7 | 16 | TRBV5-1 | . | . | CASSRWSGGQSYEQYF | TGCGCCAGCAGCCGATGGAGTGGTGGACAGTCCTACGAGCAGTACTTC
TRBJ1-5 | 18 | TRBV10-2 | TRBD1 | few | CASSESTGVSNSNQPQHF | TGCGCCAGCAGTGAAAGCACAGGGGTCTCAAATAGCAATCAGCCCCAGCATTTT
TRBJ2-7 | 16 | TRBV7-9 | TRBD1 | . | CSSSARIGTVAYEQYF | TGTTCCAGCAGCGCCAGAATCGGGACAGTTGCCTACGAGCAGTACTTC
TRBJ2-3 | 17 | TRBV4-3 | . | . | CASSQEGNHPPTDTQYF | TGCGCCAGCAGCCAGGAGGGAAACCACCCTCCTACAGATACGCAGTATTTT
TRBJ1-1 | 18 | TRBV5-1 | TRBD1 | . | CASTPDWGQGGSNTEAFF | TGCGCCAGCACCCCCGACTGGGGACAGGGGGGCTCGAACACTGAAGCTTTCTTT
TRBJ1-3 | 20 | TRBV2 | . | . | CASTRSPGHPLRDSGNTIYF | TGTGCCAGCACCAGAAGCCCGGGACACCCCCTGAGGGACTCTGGAAACACCATATATTTT
TRBJ2-5 | 18 | TRBV23-1 | TRBD1 | few | CASSRGPYRGRRGETQYF | TGCGCCAGCAGTCGGGGCCCTTACAGGGGGCGCCGGGGGGAGACCCAGTACTTC
TRBJ2-3 | 14 | TRBV6-5 | . | . | CASSYSDSKDTQYF | TGTGCCAGCAGTTACTCCGACTCCAAAGATACGCAGTATTTT
TRBJ2-7 | 12 | TRBV2 | . | . | CASRDNSYEQYF | TGTGCCAGCCGGGACAACTCCTACGAGCAGTACTTC
TRBJ1-1 | 15 | TRBV29-1 | TRBD1 | few | CSVEGQGVDDTEAFF | TGCAGCGTTGAGGGACAGGGGGTAGATGACACTGAAGCTTTCTTT
TRBJ1-2 | 15 | TRBV28 | TRBD1 | . | CASSLTGGLSYGYTF | TGTGCCAGCAGCCTGACAGGGGGCCTCAGCTATGGCTACACCTTC
TRBJ2-3 | 16 | TRBV5-4 | . | few | CAASNDRIHPVDTQYF | TGTGCCGCCTCGAACGACAGAATCCATCCCGTAGATACGCAGTATTTT
TRBJ2-1 | 16 | TRBV6-5 | TRBD2 | . | CASSYSSGGAGNEQFF | TGTGCCAGCAGTTACTCTAGCGGGGGGGCCGGCAATGAGCAGTTCTTC
TRBJ1-1 | 14 | TRBV5-1 | . | . | CASSTTTGNTEAFF | TGCGCCAGCAGCACAACGACAGGGAACACTGAAGCTTTCTTT
TRBJ2-2 | 15 | TRBV6-1 | . | . | CASGRGLQNTGELFF | TGTGCCAGCGGGCGGGGCCTCCAAAATACCGGGGAGCTGTTTTTT
TRBJ2-1 | 15 | TRBV25-1 | TRBD2 | . | CASSEPGGGDNEQFF | TGTGCCAGCAGTGAACCAGGCGGGGGAGACAATGAGCAGTTCTTC
TRBJ2-5 | 18 | TRBV6-4 | TRBD1 | . | CASSDVGTARAGVETQYF | TGTGCCAGCAGTGACGTAGGGACAGCCCGGGCGGGCGTAGAGACCCAGTACTTC
TRBJ1-4 | 14 | TRBV5-1 | . | few | CASSLVGANEKLFF | TGCGCCAGCAGCTTGGTGGGGGCGAATGAAAAACTGTTTTTT